The sequence of this T cell receptor beta chain was determined in a study of blood T cell repertoires in COVID-19. Study in general: COVID-19 samples from acute and convalescent phases originated in the United States, Italy and Spain.

The V segment lost 8 bases and the J segment 6 bases; nucleotides outside the gene matches: 14. The CDR3 is made up of 16 amino acids. In germline, CDR1 is MNHNY, CDR2 SVGAGI (reference sequence). Per the original data handling: Amplified reference gene primers provided the basis for estimating nucleated cell counts. The table came from immunoSEQ multiplex PCR; TCRdb's copy has only in-frame clones and leaves some out. That table is the source of V, J and clone size, and D and trimming were worked out from the DNA. This table has 45,000 to 55,000 clones, over 80% appearing once. The TCR originated in a human donor in a cohort sampled during active COVID-19. The gene calls are TRBV6-6 and TRBJ2-3; TRBD2 matches 10 bases. Sequenced material: peripheral blood. CDR3 bases: TGTGCCAGCTACAACGTGGGACTAGCGCGTTTGGATACGCAGTATTTT. Translating it yields CASYNVGLARLDTQYF.